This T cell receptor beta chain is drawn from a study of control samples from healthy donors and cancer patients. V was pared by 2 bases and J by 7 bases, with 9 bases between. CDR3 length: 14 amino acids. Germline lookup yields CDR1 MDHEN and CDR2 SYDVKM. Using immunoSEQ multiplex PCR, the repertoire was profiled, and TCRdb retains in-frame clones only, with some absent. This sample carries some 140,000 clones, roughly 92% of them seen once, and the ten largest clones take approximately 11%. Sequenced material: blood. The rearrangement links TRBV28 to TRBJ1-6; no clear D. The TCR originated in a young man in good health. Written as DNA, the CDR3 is TGTGCCAGCAGTTTAAAGAGGGCAAATTCACCCCTCCACTTT. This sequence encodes CASSLKRANSPLHF.